This paragraph covers one T cell receptor (beta chain) sequence. The method was immunoSEQ multiplex PCR; TCRdb's version includes in-frame clones alone and lacks a portion of them. The repertoire holds about 200,000 clones, 65% to 85% seen once, with 25% to 35% in the top ten. J lost 7 bases, V lost 1 base, and 3 bases had no gene match. The CDR3 spans 14 residues. Looked up from germline, CDR1 is GTSNPN and CDR2 is SVGIG (reference sequence). The entry originates in a study of blood T cell repertoires in COVID-19. Study details: Some COVID-19 samples were acute and others convalescent; all came from the United States, Italy and Spain. PBMCs, B-cell-depleted T cells, or T cells provided the cDNA or gDNA that made up the material.

The sample comprised peripheral blood. This sequence joins TRBV30 and TRBJ1-6, with TRBD1 matching over 8 bases. The clonotype originates from a middle-aged man with acute or convalescent COVID-19. The chain's CDR3 is CAWSAGGLNSPLHF. CDR3 sequence (DNA): TGTGCCTGGAGTGCAGGGGGCTTAAATTCACCCCTCCACTTT.